This T cell receptor (beta chain) derives from a study of cytomegalovirus exposure and HLA in healthy donors. Study-wide points: It was fewer than 200 TCR beta chains that were listed as cytomegalovirus-associated. Based on reports, TCR beta sequences accurately predicted HLA-A and HLA-B alleles for most subjects.

The PCR used 60 Vbeta and 13 Jbeta primers. In the original analysis: In a later analysis, some 10 million of about 80 million unique beta chains occurred in at least two donors. Produced via immunoSEQ multiplex PCR; TCRdb's table is partial and in-frame only. That table supplies the V and J calls and clone size; D and trimming were determined from the DNA. The data show about 140,000 clones, approximately 80% seen once. A note on this clone: Its target is unknown.

V shed 5 bases and J shed 3 bases, with 6 bases lying between them. Germline V gene lookup returns CDR1 SGHVS and CDR2 FQNEAQ. The CDR3 spans 12 residues. This rearrangement joins TRBV7-8 to TRBJ2-3; no clear D gene. The receptor comes from a man in his forties or fifties in good health and CMV-seropositive. Sequenced material: PBMCs. CDR3 DNA sequence: TGTGCCAGCAGCCCCAGAACAGATACGCAGTATTTT. The encoded protein is CASSPRTDTQYF.